This T cell receptor beta chain was identified during a study of post-analysis software for immune sequencing data (dated by TCRdb to about 2015). For the study in its entirety: Relapsing-remitting, secondary progressive and progressive-relapsing multiple sclerosis were recorded as disease courses, and subtype annotation was lacking for some patients. A subset of samples was prepared in parallel using single-end sample barcoding, then pooled and co-amplified after Illumina adapter ligation. The patient repertoires were compared against some twelve previously published healthy control repertoires obtained from donors aged roughly 6 to 25 years.

To demonstrate the VDJtools post-analysis software, TCR beta repertoires were profiled from the peripheral blood of about 13 young patients with multiple sclerosis. The patients with multiple sclerosis were children and adolescents between roughly 6 and 17 years of age. Only a few counts were recorded for this clonotype. The antigen it recognizes is unknown. No base quality values were provided; no much bigger clone lies one nucleotide off. To prepare the library, PCR was applied. Sequencing took place on an Illumina HiSeq 2500. To reduce PCR and sequencing biases, unique molecular identifiers were incorporated into the TCR beta cDNA libraries. Per 1 to 10 million input T cells, roughly 0.5 million cDNA molecules were obtained, such that each molecule approximated one T cell. Patient libraries were prepared and sequenced with the same protocol used for the earlier healthy control dataset. Samples belonging to the same batch were prepared together, multiplexed and sequenced on a shared HiSeq lane. Turning to the authors' computational methods: MIGEC handled the raw barcoded reads, throwing out single-read molecular identifier groups before consensus assembly and CDR3 extraction. VDJtools was used for post-analysis of the clonotype tables, with diversity normalized by down-sampling every dataset to the smallest sample size. Repertoire overlap clustering matched CDR3 amino acid but not nucleotide sequences to correct batch-related cross-sample contamination. The public reads were reprocessed in TCRdb via fastp at Q25 and MiXCR, keeping in-frame beta chains. Rows are unified per CDR3 protein, each entry keeping the most common DNA and genes. TCRdb, rather than the study authors, made the V and J calls. The sample table contains approximately 440,000 distinct CDR3 sequences; only one count was recorded for roughly 45% of them. Roughly an eighth of the sample is taken by the ten largest.

Overall study outcomes, separate from this receptor: Strong co-clustering of samples prepared in the same batch was shown by direct clustering with F measure, prompting a batch-effect correction. Patients showed significantly higher frequencies than controls for a handful of TRBV segments, among them TRBV5-6, TRBV5-1 and TRBV20-1. Significantly lower normalized Chao1 diversity was found in multiple sclerosis patients than in controls, suggesting substantial peripheral T-cell clonal expansion. The control group was slightly older than the multiple sclerosis patient group.

The V end loses 5 bases and the J end loses 7 bases, and a stretch of 14 bases separates them. The CDR3 holds 13 amino acids from the cysteine to the phenylalanine. Only the CDR3 part of the read is kept: 39 bases, read in frame from the first base. In the germline V gene, CDR1 corresponds to MDHEN and CDR2 to SYDVKM. Sample: blood. This sequence originates from a girl between 10 and 17 years old with multiple sclerosis. The rearrangement joined TRBV28 to TRBJ2-5, with the D gene call left open. In nucleotides, the sequence is TGTGCCAGCAGTACCCAACAGAAAGGGACCCAGTACTTC. This yields the protein CASSTQQKGTQYF.